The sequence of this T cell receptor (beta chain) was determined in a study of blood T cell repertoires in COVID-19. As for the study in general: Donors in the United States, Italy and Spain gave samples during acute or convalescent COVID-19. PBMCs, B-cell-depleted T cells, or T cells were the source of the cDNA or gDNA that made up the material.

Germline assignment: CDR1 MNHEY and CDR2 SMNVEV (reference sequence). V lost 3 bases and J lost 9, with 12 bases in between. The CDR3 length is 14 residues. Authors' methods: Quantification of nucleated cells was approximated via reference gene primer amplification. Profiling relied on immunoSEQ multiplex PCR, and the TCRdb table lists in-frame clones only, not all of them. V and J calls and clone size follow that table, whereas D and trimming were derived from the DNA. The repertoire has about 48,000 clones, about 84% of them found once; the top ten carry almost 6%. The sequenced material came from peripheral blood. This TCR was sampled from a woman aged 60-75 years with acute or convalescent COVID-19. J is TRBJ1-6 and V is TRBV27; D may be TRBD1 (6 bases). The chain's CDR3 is CASSFARGRSPLHF. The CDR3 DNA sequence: TGTGCCAGCAGTTTCGCCAGGGGACGTTCACCCCTCCACTTT.